This T cell receptor beta chain comes out of a study of CD8 T cells in Susac syndrome (dated by TCRdb to between 2018 and 2021). Background for the entire study: Repertoire sequencing was used to test whether CD8+ T cell activation and differentiation in Susac syndrome was antigen driven. General study outcomes and caveats: The number of individuals in the TCR sequencing and HLA analysis was recognized as being relatively small.

RNA was extracted with the RNeasy kit and roughly 0.5 to 1 ug was reverse transcribed using random hexamers. The immunoSEQ multiplex PCR assay, covering 54 Vbeta and 13 Jbeta segments, was used to amplify TCR beta CDR3 regions. PCR amplification bias was corrected by using a synthetic template baseline for primer optimization and computational correction. The paper's data handling went like this. Reads were annotated to V, D and J genes per IMGT and analyzed with immunoSEQ Analyzer, keeping only productive sequences. Clonality was computed as one minus Shannon entropy normalized by log2 of the number of productive unique sequences. For each patient and control, public and private clones were evaluated within the 100 most prevalent clones. Clones were defined as Susac-specific when absent from the healthy and MS cohorts, from 1052 published viral clones and from other ImmuneACCESS disease sequences. TCRdb reprocessed the public reads (quality trimming at Q25 with fastp, clone calling with MiXCR) and kept in-frame beta chains. Rows matching on CDR3 protein sequence are summarized as one entry with the most common DNA and genes. These V and J calls rely on TCRdb rather than the paper's analysis. The sample yields 150,000 to 200,000 distinct CDR3 sequences; 90% to 96% were counted once. The ten biggest clones cover 0.093% of the sample.

Between the V and J ends, shortened by 3 bases and 6 bases respectively, the junction contains 2 bases. Including the terminal cysteine and phenylalanine, the CDR3 comprises 10 residues. The CDR3 DNA has 30 bases and is translated from base 1. High-throughput TCR beta sequencing profiled peripheral blood CD8+ and CD4+ T cells from healthy donors, Susac syndrome patients and multiple sclerosis patients. The multiple sclerosis controls were treatment-naive patients who had stable or active relapsing-remitting disease and met the revised McDonald criteria. Bulk CD8+ and CD4+ T cells were purified by magnetic negative isolation, while CD8+ TEMRA cells were enriched using FACS. Blood was drawn into EDTA tubes, processed within 24 hours, and PBMCs were isolated by density gradient centrifugation. PBMCs intended for TCR sequencing were cryopreserved in liquid nitrogen and were subsequently thawed in a 37 degrees C water bath. The sorted or isolated CD4+, CD8+ and CD8+ TEMRA cells reached a purity of at least 90%.

To note about this clonotype: No cognate antigen has been identified for it. Base qualities are missing; no much larger clone stands one base away.

The sequence came from a human donor with multiple sclerosis. Sequences were obtained from CD4+ T cells from PBMCs. The rearrangement combines TRBV12-3 or TRBV12-4 with TRBJ1-1; no D gene call is confident. The nucleotide sequence is given as TGTGCCAGCAGTTTCGCTGAAGCTTTCTTT. Translated, this gives CASSFAEAFF.